This T cell receptor beta chain stems from a study of blood T cell repertoires in COVID-19 (dated by TCRdb to 2020 to 2022). Background for the entire study: Samples from collaborators originated in the United States, Italy and Spain and spanned both the acute and convalescent phases of COVID-19. The prospective study material was composed of cDNA or gDNA derived from T cells, B-cell-depleted T cells, or PBMCs. Deeply sampled blood TCRbeta repertoires from subjects exposed to, actively infected with, or recovered from COVID-19 were included in the dataset. The repertoires were released in a freely available public database meant as a resource for research on the immune response to SARS-CoV-2. The samples were drawn from the first 160 participants of the ongoing ImmuneRACE study and from some 1,300 subjects provided by 6 global collaborators. Nearly every sample came with metadata listing a de-identified subject ID, COVID-19 status, age in years and sex. Where available, HLA class I and class II types were taken from metadata supplied by the sample provider and were not determined by assay-based typing. Beyond this particular receptor, the publication reports: Clinical and demographic metadata were provided uncurated, with the amount varying by source and participant.

The immunoSEQ Assay, a bias-controlled multiplex PCR, was used to amplify TCRbeta CDR3 regions from genomic DNA. In the source study's methods: The number of nucleated cells in each sample was estimated from the amplification of reference gene primers within the assay. To quantify the absolute abundance of each unique TCRbeta CDR3 rearrangement, sequence reads were collapsed and filtered. Productive Simpson clonality was computed per sample as the square root of Simpson's diversity index over productive rearrangements. The source is immuneACCESS, and TCRdb retained only in-frame sequences with V and J called. Part of the clones is not carried over; for the studies checked, unresolved V genes explain less than half of this, and the remainder is unexplained. V and J calls and clone size follow that table, whereas D and trimming were derived from the DNA. The sample data list tens of thousands of clones, and just over 85% of these were observed just once. 25% to 35% of the sample goes to the ten largest clones.

From a lookup of the germline V gene, CDR1 and CDR2 are SGHRS and YFSETQ. At the junction V is shortened by 0 bases and J by 6 bases, with 11 bases in between. Inclusive of the bounding cysteine and phenylalanine, the CDR3 is 14 residues long. Only CDR3 DNA remains: 42 bases, in frame from the first base. Whole blood was collected in K2EDTA tubes by collaborating institutions according to the institutions' own protocols. Collaborator samples were shipped for TCRbeta analysis as frozen whole blood, isolated PBMCs, or DNA extracted from either sample type. Concerning this clone itself: This clone's antigen is unknown. Within one base of it there is no much larger clone, and no base qualities were kept.

This receptor was identified in a man aged 45 to 65 with active or convalescent COVID-19. The sample comprised peripheral blood. In this chain, TRBV5-1 is recombined with TRBJ2-3; TRBD2 is a weak D gene call, 5 bases matching. The sequence in DNA is TGCGCCAGCAGCTTGGGTGGGAGATGGGATACGCAGTATTTT. Translated, this is CASSLGGRWDTQYF.